This is a list of T cell receptor beta chains from one sample in a study of cytomegalovirus exposure and HLA in healthy donors. Produced via immunoSEQ multiplex PCR; TCRdb's table is partial and in-frame only. Found here are some 150,000 clones, approximately 82% of them singletons; the top ten hold 6.5% to 7.5%. Material for sequencing was PBMCs. These receptors came from a woman aged 45-59 years in good health and CMV-seropositive. CDR3s leave out the opening cysteine and the closing phenylalanine or tryptophan. Each record gives: J gene, V gene, CDR3 protein.

j_call: TRBJ2-6
v_call: TRBV30
cdr3_aa: AWSTTGGGANVLT

j_call: TRBJ2-1
v_call: TRBV6-5
cdr3_aa: ASMVGTSSYNEQF

j_call: TRBJ1-2
v_call: TRBV29-1
cdr3_aa: SVRSDYGYT

j_call: TRBJ2-7
v_call: TRBV7-8
cdr3_aa: ASSLATGGLQRYEQY

j_call: TRBJ1-2
v_call: TRBV5-5
cdr3_aa: ASSRQGAANYGYT

j_call: TRBJ1-2
v_call: TRBV4-3
cdr3_aa: ASNSGTGLEYGYT

j_call: TRBJ1-2
v_call: TRBV28
cdr3_aa: ASSSTHLGYT

j_call: TRBJ1-2
v_call: TRBV28
cdr3_aa: ASSTGTVYGYT

j_call: TRBJ1-5
v_call: TRBV29-1
cdr3_aa: SAIVPLGNQPQH

j_call: TRBJ2-7
v_call: TRBV5-1
cdr3_aa: ASSLEPAGFYEQY

j_call: TRBJ2-1
v_call: TRBV10-2
cdr3_aa: ASSEGTGAKWNEQF

j_call: TRBJ2-1
v_call: TRBV5-4
cdr3_aa: ASSGGVRGGNNEQF

j_call: TRBJ1-3
v_call: TRBV7-9
cdr3_aa: ASSLDTGNTIY

j_call: TRBJ1-6
v_call: TRBV5-1
cdr3_aa: ASSLEGDSPLH

j_call: TRBJ2-1
v_call: TRBV5-1
cdr3_aa: ASSRSGKRGPCNEQF

j_call: TRBJ1-1
v_call: TRBV6-1
cdr3_aa: ASSPTGPEAF

j_call: TRBJ2-7
v_call: TRBV6-5
cdr3_aa: ASSYSETGGAEQY

j_call: TRBJ2-7
v_call: TRBV4-1
cdr3_aa: ASSQEQGVEQY

j_call: TRBJ2-2
v_call: TRBV5-1
cdr3_aa: ASSLSTQNTGELF

j_call: TRBJ1-5
v_call: TRBV5-6
cdr3_aa: ASSLGGRWSNQPQH

j_call: TRBJ2-1
v_call: TRBV10-3
cdr3_aa: AISEFSGGYPQF

j_call: TRBJ2-2
v_call: TRBV7-9
cdr3_aa: ASSLDGPGAGELF

j_call: NA
v_call: TRBV5-1
cdr3_aa: ASSLNPTSSYEQY

j_call: TRBJ1-5
v_call: TRBV7-8
cdr3_aa: ASSLFEGVQPQH

j_call: TRBJ2-1
v_call: TRBV27
cdr3_aa: ATHPGQGRDEQF

j_call: TRBJ1-1
v_call: TRBV10-3
cdr3_aa: AISESGTGNTEAF

j_call: TRBJ2-2
v_call: TRBV15
cdr3_aa: ATSRGGDTGELF

j_call: TRBJ2-3
v_call: TRBV29-1
cdr3_aa: SVAVNGGTDTQY

j_call: TRBJ2-3
v_call: TRBV4-3
cdr3_aa: ASSQDMGGPSTDTQY

j_call: TRBJ2-2
v_call: TRBV4-1
cdr3_aa: ASSHRTGTPGELF

j_call: TRBJ2-1
v_call: TRBV5-4
cdr3_aa: ASSLDGGGPRNEQF

j_call: TRBJ2-2
v_call: TRBV11-2
cdr3_aa: ASSLDRAGGTGELF

j_call: TRBJ1-2
v_call: TRBV6-6
cdr3_aa: ASSPPDRDNGYT

j_call: TRBJ2-3
v_call: TRBV27
cdr3_aa: ASSLAGASTDTQY

j_call: TRBJ1-4
v_call: TRBV7-8
cdr3_aa: ASSLVSGGVRGELF

j_call: TRBJ2-2
v_call: TRBV7-7
cdr3_aa: ASSPLAGGTGELF

j_call: TRBJ1-6
v_call: TRBV5-1
cdr3_aa: ASSLEQGNSPLH

j_call: TRBJ2-7
v_call: TRBV11-2
cdr3_aa: ASSPGWSSPSYEQY

j_call: TRBJ1-2
v_call: TRBV19
cdr3_aa: ASSSTGGDGYT

j_call: TRBJ2-3
v_call: TRBV2
cdr3_aa: ASSATTSGGVDTQY

j_call: TRBJ1-4
v_call: TRBV27
cdr3_aa: ASSLGGRGSEKLF

j_call: TRBJ2-1
v_call: TRBV19
cdr3_aa: ASSIQAGNGYNEQF

j_call: TRBJ2-7
v_call: TRBV20-1
cdr3_aa: SARVHYEQY

j_call: TRBJ2-6
v_call: TRBV19
cdr3_aa: ASSIGHNSGANVLT

j_call: TRBJ2-1
v_call: TRBV7-3
cdr3_aa: ASSLAGGPYNEQF

j_call: TRBJ2-5
v_call: TRBV18
cdr3_aa: ASSPPADRGLETQY

j_call: TRBJ1-1
v_call: TRBV30
cdr3_aa: ACAPGGNTEAF

j_call: TRBJ2-1
v_call: TRBV5-1
cdr3_aa: ASSLSNNEQF

j_call: TRBJ1-5
v_call: TRBV6-1
cdr3_aa: ATRAGLNQPQH

j_call: TRBJ1-5
v_call: TRBV30
cdr3_aa: AWSIGQLYQPQH

j_call: TRBJ1-1
v_call: TRBV4-3
cdr3_aa: ASSQDTVNTEAF

j_call: TRBJ1-4
v_call: TRBV7-9
cdr3_aa: ASSSDHRGTNEKLF

j_call: TRBJ1-1
v_call: TRBV6-5
cdr3_aa: ASTGAMNTEAF

j_call: TRBJ1-1
v_call: TRBV18
cdr3_aa: ASSPPGRSRNTEAF

j_call: TRBJ2-1
v_call: TRBV19
cdr3_aa: ASSKTSGDSFYNEQF

j_call: TRBJ1-4
v_call: TRBV10-1
cdr3_aa: ASSESGNEKLF

j_call: TRBJ1-2
v_call: TRBV5-6
cdr3_aa: ASTLLTGTGDRFYT

j_call: TRBJ1-5
v_call: TRBV7-6
cdr3_aa: ASSARQGFNQPQH

j_call: TRBJ2-7
v_call: TRBV5-1
cdr3_aa: ASSPGGSGGSYEQY

j_call: TRBJ1-2
v_call: TRBV27
cdr3_aa: ASRQGVAYT